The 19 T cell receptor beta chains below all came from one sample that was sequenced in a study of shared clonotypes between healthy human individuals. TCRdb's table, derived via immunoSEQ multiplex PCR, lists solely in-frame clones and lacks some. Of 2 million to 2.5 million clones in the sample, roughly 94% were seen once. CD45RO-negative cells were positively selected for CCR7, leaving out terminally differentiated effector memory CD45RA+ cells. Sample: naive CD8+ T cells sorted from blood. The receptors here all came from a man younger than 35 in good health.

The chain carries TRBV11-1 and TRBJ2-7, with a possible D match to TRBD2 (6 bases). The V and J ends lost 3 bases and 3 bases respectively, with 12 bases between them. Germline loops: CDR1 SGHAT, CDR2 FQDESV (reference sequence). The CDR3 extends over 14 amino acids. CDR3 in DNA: TGTGCCAGCAGCTTCGCGGGGAGCAACTACGAGCAGTACTTC. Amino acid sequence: CASSFAGSNYEQYF.

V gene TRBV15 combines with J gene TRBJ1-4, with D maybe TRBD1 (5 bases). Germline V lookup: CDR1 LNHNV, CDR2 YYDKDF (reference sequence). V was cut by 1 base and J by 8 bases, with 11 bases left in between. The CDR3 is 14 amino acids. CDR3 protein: CATSRVQGREKLFF. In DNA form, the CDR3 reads TGTGCCACCAGCAGAGTGCAGGGCCGCGAAAAACTGTTTTTT.

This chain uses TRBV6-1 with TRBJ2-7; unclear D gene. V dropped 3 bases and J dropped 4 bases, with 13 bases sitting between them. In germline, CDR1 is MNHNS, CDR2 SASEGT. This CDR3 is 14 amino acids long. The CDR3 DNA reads TGTGCCAGCAGTGACAGGCGCGGTACTTACGAGCAGTACTTC. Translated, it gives CASSDRRGTYEQYF.

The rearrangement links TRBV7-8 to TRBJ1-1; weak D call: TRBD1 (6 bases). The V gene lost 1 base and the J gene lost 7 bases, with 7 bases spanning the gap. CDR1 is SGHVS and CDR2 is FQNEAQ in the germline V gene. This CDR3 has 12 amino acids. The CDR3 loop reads CASSLGGHEAFF. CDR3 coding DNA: TGTGCCAGCAGCTTAGGGGGGCATGAAGCTTTCTTT.

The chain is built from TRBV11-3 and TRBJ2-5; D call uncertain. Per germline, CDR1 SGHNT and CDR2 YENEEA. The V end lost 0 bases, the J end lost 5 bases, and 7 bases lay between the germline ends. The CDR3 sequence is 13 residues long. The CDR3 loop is CASSLDDRETQYF. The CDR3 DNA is TGTGCCAGCAGCTTAGATGATCGGGAGACCCAGTACTTC. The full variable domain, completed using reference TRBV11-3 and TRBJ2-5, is EAGVVQSPRYKIIEKKQPVAFWCNPISGHNTLYWYLQNLGQGPELLIRYENEEAVDDSQLPKDRFSAERLKGVDSTLKIQPAELGDSAVYLCASSLDDRETQYFGPGTRLLVL.

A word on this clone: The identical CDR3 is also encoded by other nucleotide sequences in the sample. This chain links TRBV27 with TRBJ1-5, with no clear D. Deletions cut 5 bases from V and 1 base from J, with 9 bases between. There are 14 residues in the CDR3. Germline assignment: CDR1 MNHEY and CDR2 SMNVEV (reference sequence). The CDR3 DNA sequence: TGTGCCAGCAGTCCCACGGGGAGCAATCAGCCCCAGCATTTT. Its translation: CASSPTGSNQPQHF.

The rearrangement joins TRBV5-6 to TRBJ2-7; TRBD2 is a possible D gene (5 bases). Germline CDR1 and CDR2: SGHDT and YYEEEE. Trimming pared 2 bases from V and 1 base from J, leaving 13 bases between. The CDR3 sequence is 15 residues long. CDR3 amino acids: CASSFGPSGSYEQYF. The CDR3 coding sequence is TGTGCCAGCAGCTTTGGGCCTTCGGGATCCTACGAGCAGTACTTC.

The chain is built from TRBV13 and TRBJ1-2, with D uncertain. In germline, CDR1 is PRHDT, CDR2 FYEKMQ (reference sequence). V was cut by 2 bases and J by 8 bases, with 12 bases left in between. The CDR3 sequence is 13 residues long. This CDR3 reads CASSLTRAEGYTF. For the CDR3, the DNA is TGTGCCAGCAGCTTAACTCGGGCGGAAGGCTACACCTTC.

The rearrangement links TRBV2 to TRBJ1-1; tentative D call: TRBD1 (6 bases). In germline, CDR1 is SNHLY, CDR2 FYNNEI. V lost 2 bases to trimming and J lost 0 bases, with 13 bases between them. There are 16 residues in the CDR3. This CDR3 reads CASSEQAGALNTEAFF. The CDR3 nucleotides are TGTGCCAGCAGTGAACAGGCAGGGGCCCTGAACACTGAAGCTTTCTTT.

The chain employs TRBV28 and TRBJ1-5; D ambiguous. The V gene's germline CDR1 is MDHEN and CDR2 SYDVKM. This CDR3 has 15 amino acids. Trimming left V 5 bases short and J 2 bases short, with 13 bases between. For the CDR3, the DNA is TGTGCCAGCAGTCCCACCACGGGTGGCAATCAGCCCCAGCATTTT. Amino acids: CASSPTTGGNQPQHF.

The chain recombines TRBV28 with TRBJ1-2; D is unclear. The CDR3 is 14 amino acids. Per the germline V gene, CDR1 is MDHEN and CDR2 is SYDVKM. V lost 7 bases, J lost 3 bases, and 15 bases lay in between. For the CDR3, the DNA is TGTGCCAGCACGTTGACACCGGAGGACTATGGCTACACCTTC. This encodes CASTLTPEDYGYTF.

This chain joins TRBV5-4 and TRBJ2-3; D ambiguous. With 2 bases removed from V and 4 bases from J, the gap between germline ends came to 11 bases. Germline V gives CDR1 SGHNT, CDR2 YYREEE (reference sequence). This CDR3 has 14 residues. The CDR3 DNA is TGTGCCAGCAGCTTTTCGATTCGGCCAGATACGCAGTATTTT. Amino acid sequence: CASSFSIRPDTQYF.

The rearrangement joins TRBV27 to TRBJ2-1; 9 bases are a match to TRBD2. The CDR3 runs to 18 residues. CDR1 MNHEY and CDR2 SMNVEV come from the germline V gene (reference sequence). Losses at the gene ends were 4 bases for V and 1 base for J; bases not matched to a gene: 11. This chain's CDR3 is CASSSQLAGVSSYNEQFF. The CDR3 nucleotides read TGTGCCAGCAGTTCTCAATTAGCGGGAGTTTCATCCTACAATGAGCAGTTCTTC.

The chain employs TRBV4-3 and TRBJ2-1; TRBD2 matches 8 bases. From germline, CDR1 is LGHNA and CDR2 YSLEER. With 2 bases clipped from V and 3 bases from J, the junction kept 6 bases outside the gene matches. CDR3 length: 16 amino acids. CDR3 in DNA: TGCGCCAGCAGCCAATACAGCGGGAGCTTCTACAATGAGCAGTTCTTC. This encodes CASSQYSGSFYNEQFF.

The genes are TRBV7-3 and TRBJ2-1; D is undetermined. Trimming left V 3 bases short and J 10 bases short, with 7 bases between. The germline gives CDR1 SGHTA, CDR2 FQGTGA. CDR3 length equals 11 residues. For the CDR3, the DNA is TGTGCCAGCAGCTTTGGTACCGAGCAGTTCTTC. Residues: CASSFGTEQFF.

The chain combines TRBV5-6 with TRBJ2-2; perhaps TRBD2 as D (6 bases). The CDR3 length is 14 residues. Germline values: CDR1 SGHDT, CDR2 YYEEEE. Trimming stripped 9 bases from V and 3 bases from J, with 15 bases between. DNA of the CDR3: TGTGCCACCGCGGGCCAGCGGGACACCGGGGAGCTGTTTTTT. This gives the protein CATAGQRDTGELFF.

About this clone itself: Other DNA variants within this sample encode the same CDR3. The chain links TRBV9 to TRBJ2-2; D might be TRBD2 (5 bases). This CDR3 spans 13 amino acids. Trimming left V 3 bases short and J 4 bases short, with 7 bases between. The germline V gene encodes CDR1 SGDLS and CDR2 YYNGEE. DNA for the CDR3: TGTGCCAGCAGCGCCGGAGGCACCGGGGAGCTGTTTTTT. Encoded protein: CASSAGGTGELFF.

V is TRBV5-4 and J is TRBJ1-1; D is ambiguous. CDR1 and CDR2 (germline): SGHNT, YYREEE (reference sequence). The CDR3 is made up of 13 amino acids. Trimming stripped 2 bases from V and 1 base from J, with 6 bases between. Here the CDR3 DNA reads TGTGCCAGCAGCTTCGGTAAGAACACTGAAGCTTTCTTT. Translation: CASSFGKNTEAFF.

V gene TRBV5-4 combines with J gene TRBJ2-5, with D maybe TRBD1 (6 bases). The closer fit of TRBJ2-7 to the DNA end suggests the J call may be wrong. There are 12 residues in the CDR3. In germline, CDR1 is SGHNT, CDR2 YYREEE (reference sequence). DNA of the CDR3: TGTGCCAGCAGCCCAGACAGGTCCGAGCAGTACTTC. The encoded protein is CASSPDRSEQYF.